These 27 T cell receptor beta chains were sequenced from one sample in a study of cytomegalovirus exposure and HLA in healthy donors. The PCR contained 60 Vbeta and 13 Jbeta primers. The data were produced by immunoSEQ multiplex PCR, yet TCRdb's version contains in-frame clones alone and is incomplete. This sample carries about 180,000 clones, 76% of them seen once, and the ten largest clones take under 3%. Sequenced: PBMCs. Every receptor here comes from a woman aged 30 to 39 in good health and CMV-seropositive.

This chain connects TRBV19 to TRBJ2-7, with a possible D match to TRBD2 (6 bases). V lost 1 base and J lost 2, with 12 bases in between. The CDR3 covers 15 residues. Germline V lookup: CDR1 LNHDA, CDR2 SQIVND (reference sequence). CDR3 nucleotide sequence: TGTGCCAGTAGTATAGGGGGCGGGGAAACCTACGAGCAGTACTTC. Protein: CASSIGGGETYEQYF.

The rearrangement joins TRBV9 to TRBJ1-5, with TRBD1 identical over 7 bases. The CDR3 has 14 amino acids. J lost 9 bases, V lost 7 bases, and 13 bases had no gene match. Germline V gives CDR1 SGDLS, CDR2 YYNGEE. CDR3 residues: CASGPGTAAGPQHF. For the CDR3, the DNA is TGTGCCAGCGGTCCCGGGACAGCTGCGGGGCCCCAGCATTTT.

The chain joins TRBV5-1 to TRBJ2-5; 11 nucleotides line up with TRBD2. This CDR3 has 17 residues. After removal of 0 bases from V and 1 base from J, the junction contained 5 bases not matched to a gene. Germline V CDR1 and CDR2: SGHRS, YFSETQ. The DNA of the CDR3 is TGCGCCAGCAGCTTGGGACTAGCGGGGACCTCCCAAGAGACCCAGTACTTC. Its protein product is CASSLGLAGTSQETQYF.

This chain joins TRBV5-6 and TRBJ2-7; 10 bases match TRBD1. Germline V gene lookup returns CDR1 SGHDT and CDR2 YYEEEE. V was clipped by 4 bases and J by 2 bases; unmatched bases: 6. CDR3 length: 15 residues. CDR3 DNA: TGTGCCAGCAGCCTACCGGGACAGGGGACCTACGAGCAGTACTTC. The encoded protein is CASSLPGQGTYEQYF.

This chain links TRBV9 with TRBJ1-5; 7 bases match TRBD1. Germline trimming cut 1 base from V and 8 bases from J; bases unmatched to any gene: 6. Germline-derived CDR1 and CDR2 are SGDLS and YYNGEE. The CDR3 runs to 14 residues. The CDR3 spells CASSVTGEVEPQHF. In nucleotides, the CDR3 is TGTGCCAGCAGCGTAACAGGGGAAGTGGAGCCCCAGCATTTT.

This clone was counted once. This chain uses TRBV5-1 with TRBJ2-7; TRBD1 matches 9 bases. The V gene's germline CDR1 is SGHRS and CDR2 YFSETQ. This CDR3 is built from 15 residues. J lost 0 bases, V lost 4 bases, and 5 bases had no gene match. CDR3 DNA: TGCGCCAGCAGCGAAACAGGGGGCCACTCCTACGAGCAGTACTTC. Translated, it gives CASSETGGHSYEQYF.

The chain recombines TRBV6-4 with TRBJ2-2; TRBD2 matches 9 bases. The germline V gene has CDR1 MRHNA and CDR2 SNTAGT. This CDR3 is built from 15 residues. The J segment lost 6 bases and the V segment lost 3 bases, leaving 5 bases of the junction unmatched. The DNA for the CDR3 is TGTGCCAGCAGTGAGAGCGGGGGGTCCCCCGGGGAGCTGTTTTTT. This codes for CASSESGGSPGELFF.

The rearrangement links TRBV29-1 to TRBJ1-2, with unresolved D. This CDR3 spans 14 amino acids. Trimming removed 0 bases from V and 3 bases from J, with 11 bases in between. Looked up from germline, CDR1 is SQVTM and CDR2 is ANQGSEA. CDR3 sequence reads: CSVEDPEADYGYTF. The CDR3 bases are TGCAGCGTTGAAGATCCGGAGGCAGACTATGGCTACACCTTC.

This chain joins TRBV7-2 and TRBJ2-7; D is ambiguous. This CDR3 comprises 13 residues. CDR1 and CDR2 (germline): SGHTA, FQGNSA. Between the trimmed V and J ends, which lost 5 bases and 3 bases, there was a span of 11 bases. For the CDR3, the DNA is TGTGCCAGCAGCCCCCGGGTGGGCTACGAGCAGTACTTC. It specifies CASSPRVGYEQYF.

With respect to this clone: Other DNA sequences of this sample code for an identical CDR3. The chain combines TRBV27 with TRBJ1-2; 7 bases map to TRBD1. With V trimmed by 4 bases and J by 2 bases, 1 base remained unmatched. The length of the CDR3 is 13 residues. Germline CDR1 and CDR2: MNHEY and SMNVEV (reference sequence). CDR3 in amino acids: CASSWTGNYGYTF. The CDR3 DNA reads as TGTGCCAGCAGTTGGACAGGAAACTATGGCTACACCTTC.

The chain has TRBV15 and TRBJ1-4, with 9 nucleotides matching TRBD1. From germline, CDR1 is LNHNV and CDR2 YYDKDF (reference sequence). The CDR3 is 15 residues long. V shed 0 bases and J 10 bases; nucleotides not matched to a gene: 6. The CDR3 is CATSRDYGQGRKLFF. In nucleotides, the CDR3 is TGTGCCACCAGCAGAGATTATGGACAGGGGAGAAAACTGTTTTTT.

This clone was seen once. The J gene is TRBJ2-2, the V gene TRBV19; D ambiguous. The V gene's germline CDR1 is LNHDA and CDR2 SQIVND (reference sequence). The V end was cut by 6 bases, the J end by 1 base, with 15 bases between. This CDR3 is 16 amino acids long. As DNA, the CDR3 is TGTGCCAGTAGCGTGGCTGTGCGACTGAACACCGGGGAGCTGTTTTTT. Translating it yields CASSVAVRLNTGELFF.

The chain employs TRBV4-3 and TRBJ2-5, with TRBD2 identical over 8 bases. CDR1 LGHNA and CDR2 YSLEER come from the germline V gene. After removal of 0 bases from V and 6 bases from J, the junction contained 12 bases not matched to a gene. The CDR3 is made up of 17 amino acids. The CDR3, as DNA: TGCGCCAGCAGCCAAGATTACTCGGGGGGGCATGGGAAGACCCAGTACTTC. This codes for CASSQDYSGGHGKTQYF.

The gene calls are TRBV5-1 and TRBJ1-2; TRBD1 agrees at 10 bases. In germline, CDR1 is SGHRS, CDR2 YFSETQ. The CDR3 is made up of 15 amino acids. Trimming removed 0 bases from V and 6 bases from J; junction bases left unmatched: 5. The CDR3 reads CASSLAGDRGNGYTF. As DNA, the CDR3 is TGCGCCAGCAGCTTGGCCGGGGACAGGGGAAATGGCTACACCTTC.

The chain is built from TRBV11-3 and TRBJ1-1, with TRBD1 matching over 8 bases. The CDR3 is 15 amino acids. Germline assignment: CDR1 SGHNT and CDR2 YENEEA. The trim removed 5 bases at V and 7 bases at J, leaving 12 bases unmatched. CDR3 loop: CASSRPAQGAHEAFF. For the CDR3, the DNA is TGTGCCAGCAGCCGACCGGCGCAGGGGGCACATGAAGCTTTCTTT.

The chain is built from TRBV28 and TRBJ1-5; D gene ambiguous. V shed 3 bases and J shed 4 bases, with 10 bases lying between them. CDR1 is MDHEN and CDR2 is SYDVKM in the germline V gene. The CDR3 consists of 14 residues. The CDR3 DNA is TGTGCCAGCAGTTTGGGGAGGGCAAATCAGCCCCAGCATTTT. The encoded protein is CASSLGRANQPQHF.

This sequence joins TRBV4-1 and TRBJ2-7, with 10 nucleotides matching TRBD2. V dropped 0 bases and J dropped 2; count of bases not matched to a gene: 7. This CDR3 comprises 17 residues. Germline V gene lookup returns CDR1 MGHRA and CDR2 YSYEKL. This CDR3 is CASSQDLSGGSPYEQYF. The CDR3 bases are TGCGCCAGCAGCCAAGACCTTAGCGGGGGGTCCCCCTACGAGCAGTACTTC.

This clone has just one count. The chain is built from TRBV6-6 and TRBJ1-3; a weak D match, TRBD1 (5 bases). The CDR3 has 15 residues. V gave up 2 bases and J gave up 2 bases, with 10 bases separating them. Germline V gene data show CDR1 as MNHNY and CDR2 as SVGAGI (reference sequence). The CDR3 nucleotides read TGTGCCAGCAGTTACCAGGCAGGGACTGGAAACACCATATATTTT. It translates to CASSYQAGTGNTIYF.

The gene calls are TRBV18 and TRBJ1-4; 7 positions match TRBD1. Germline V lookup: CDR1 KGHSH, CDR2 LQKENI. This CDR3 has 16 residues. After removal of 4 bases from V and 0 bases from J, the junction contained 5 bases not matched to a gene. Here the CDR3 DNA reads TGTGCCAGCTCACAACAGGGGCTAACAACTAATGAAAAACTGTTTTTT. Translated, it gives CASSQQGLTTNEKLFF.

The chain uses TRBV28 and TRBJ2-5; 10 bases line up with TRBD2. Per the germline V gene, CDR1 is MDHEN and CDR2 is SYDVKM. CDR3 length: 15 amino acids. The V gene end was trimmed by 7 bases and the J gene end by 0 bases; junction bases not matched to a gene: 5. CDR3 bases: TGTGCCAGCAATCTAGCGGGGGCAAACCAAGAGACCCAGTACTTC. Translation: CASNLAGANQETQYF. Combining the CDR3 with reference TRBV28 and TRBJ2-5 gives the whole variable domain DVKVTQSSRYLVKRTGEKVFLECVQDMDHENMFWYRQDPGLGLRLIYFSYDVKMKEKGDIPEGYSVSREKKERFSLILESASTNQTSMYLCASNLAGANQETQYFGPGTRLLVL.

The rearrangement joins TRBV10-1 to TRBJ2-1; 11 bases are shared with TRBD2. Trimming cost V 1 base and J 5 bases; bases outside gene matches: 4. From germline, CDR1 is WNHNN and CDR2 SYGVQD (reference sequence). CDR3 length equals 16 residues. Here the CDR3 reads CASSELTSGTDNEQFF. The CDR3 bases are TGCGCCAGCAGTGAGTTGACTAGCGGGACCGACAATGAGCAGTTCTTC.

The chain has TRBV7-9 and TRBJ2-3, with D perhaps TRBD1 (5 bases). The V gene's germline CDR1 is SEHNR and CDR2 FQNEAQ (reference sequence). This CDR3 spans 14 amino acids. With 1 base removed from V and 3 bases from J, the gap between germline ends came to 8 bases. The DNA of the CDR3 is TGTGCCAGCAGCTTAGGACAGTTAACAGATACGCAGTATTTT. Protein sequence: CASSLGQLTDTQYF.

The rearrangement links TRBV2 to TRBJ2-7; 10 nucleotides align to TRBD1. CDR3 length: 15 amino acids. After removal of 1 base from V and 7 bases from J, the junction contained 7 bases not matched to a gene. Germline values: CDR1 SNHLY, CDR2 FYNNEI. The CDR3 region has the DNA TGTGCCAGCAGTGAAGAAGTGACAGGGGGCCGGGAGCAGTACTTC. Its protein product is CASSEEVTGGREQYF.

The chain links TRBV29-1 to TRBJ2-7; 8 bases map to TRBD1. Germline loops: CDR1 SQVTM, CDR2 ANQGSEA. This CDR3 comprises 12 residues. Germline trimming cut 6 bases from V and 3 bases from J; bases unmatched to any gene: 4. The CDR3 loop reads CSVWDRIYEQYF. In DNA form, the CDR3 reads TGCAGCGTCTGGGACAGGATCTACGAGCAGTACTTC.

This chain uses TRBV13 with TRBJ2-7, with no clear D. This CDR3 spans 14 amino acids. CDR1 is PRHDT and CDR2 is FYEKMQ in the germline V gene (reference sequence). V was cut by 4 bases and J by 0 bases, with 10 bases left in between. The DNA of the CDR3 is TGTGCCAGCAGCTCCGACACTTTCTCCTACGAGCAGTACTTC. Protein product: CASSSDTFSYEQYF.

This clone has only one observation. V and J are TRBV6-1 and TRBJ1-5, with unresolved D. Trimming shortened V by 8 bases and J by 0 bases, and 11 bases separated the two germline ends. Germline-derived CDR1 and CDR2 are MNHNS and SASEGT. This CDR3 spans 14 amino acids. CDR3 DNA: TGTGCCAGCGTCACAGATTATAGCAATCAGCCCCAGCATTTT. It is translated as CASVTDYSNQPQHF.

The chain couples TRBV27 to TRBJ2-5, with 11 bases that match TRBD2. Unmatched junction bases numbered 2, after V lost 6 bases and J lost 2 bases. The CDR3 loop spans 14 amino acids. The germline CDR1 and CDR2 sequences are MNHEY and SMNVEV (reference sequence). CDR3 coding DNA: TGTGCCAGCAGGACTAGCGGGGCACAAGAGACCCAGTACTTC. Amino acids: CASRTSGAQETQYF.